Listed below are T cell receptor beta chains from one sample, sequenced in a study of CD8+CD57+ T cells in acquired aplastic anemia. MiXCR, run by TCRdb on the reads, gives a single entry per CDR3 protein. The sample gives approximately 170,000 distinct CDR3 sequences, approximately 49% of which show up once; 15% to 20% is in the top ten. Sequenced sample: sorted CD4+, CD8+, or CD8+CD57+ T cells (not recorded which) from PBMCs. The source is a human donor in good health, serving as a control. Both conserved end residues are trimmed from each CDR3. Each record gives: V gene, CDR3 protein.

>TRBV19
ASSSGAPDH
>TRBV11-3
ASSQDHSGGEPNYGYT
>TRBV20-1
SARISRWTEAF
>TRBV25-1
ASSFRDSTYEQY
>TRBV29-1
SVAQSLTNTEAF
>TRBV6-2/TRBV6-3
ASSYRGRGWNEQF
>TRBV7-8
ASSAFPLWV
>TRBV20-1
SASPTGGVQPQH
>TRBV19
ASSIGQNSYNEQF
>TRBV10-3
ATRSSEALAKNIQY
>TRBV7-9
ASSSDSAYEQY
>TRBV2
ASTGLADTDTQY
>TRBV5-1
ASSRTGGDQPQH
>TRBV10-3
AISAGTANYGYT
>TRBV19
ASSIGRLRGNQPQH
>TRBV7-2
ASSLLAGGPGQPQH
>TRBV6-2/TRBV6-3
ASSSTLGTGPRPYGYT
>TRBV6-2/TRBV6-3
ASRRDSYNSPLH
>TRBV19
ASRYGVDIYGYT
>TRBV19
ASSTAGSYNEQF
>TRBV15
ATSRDRAGYGYT
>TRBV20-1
SARTGTQDTQY
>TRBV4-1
ASSQQGVSQETQY
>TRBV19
ASSPGDSNNEQF
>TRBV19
ASSDPGQGGYEQY
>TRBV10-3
AISESGTGEAANYGYT